This record concerns one TCR beta chain sequence. Its cognate antigen is unknown. The tumor samples were collected prior to definitive surgery or chemotherapy. Clones were sequenced by immunoSEQ multiplex PCR, and TCRdb holds only the in-frame ones, with some missing. The repertoire holds about 7,800 clones, with about 66% as singletons. These data originate in a study of high-grade serous ovarian cancer treatment subgroups. Study summary: Samples averaged approximately 14,000 reads and over 6,000 unique TCR beta rearrangements. Study conclusions and caveats: Same-patient tumor repertoires overlapped at about 0.1 to 0.79; different patients barely overlapped. TCR relatedness rose with neoantigen level and trended with mutation load.

The origin of this receptor is a human donor with high-grade serous ovarian cancer. The source material was tumor tissue.

CDR3: CASSPRVPLEQYF. The CDR3, as DNA: TGTGCCAGCAGCCCCAGAGTACCCCTCGAGCAGTACTTC. This chain connects TRBV9 to TRBJ2-7; D is uncertain. Germline CDR1 SGDLS, CDR2 YYNGEE. This CDR3 has 13 amino acids. V lost 4 bases, J lost 6 bases, and 14 bases lay in between.